This T cell receptor (beta chain) was sequenced during a study of cytomegalovirus exposure and HLA in healthy donors. Study findings and constraints: Rare sequences made up most TCRs, while some public TCRs were found in many donors. A few CMV-associated chains proved CMV antigen-specific in vitro. Cytomegalovirus status, reportedly, was diagnosed with high specificity and sensitivity by the classifier.

The donors were part of the approximately 120-subject validation cohort, which stood apart from the 666-subject first cohort. Germline V lookup: CDR1 MNHNS, CDR2 SASEGT. The germline V and J ends were trimmed by 8 bases and 4 bases, with 14 bases remaining between them. CDR3 length: 13 residues. Measured with immunoSEQ multiplex PCR; TCRdb has only the in-frame clones, and not every one. The sample carries more than 90,000 clones, 88% recorded once. Comment on this clone: What it binds is unknown.

The receptor comes from a man younger than 30 in good health and CMV-seronegative. The material sequenced was PBMCs. The chain links TRBV6-1 to TRBJ2-5; D might be TRBD2 (7 bases). The chain's CDR3 is CASLPGGGETQYF. In DNA, the CDR3 is TGTGCCAGCCTACCGGGGGGCGGAGAGACCCAGTACTTC.